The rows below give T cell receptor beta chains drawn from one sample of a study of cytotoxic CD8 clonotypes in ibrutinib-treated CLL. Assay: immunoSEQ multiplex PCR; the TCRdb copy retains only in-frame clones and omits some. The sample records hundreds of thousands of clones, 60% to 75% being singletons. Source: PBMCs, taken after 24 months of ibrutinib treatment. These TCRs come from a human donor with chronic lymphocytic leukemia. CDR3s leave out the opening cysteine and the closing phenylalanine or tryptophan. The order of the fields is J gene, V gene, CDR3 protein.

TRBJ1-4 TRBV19 ASSNLRTATNEKLF
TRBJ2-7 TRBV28 ASSSTTEAMYEQY
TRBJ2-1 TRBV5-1 ASSVRDRVNEQF
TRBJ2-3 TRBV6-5 ASSYRGGRATDTQY
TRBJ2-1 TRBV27 ASSYREHNEQF
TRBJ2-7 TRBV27 ASSLFSARFYEQY
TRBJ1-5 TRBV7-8 ASSLDPNQPQH
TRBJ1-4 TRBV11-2 ASSRERNEKLF
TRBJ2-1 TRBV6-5 ASSYLGLGYNEQF
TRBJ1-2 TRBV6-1 ASSERGVPNYGYT
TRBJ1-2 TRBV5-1 ASSLGGTESYGYT
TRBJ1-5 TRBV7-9 ASSPLFLQPQH
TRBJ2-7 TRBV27 ASSLTTTDYEQY
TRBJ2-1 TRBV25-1 ASSEYGTDNEQF
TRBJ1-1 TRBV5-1 ASSLQGEGLNTEAF
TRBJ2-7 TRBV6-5 ASSFVGGSPYEQY
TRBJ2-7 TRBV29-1 SVVNFAGGYEQY
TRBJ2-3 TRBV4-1 ASSQDGRTQY
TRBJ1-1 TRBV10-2 ASSDLGPEAF
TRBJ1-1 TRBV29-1 SVDEFGDGEAF
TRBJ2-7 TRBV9 ASSSSIPYEQY
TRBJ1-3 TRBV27 ASSLYYVGDHLSGNTIY
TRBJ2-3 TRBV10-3 AIGLPNDTQY
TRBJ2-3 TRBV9 ASRPGLGTDTQY
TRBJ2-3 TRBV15 ATSRDHLGDTTQY
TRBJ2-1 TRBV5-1 ASSLVEPYNEQF
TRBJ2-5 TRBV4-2 ASSQDAQTQY
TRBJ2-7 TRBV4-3 ASSQGTAGVYEQY
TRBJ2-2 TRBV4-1 ASSRDGYANTGELF
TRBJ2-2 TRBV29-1 SAVREGRGTGELF
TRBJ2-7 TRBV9 ASSVDTSAPEQY
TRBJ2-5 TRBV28 ASNTNGRVEETQY
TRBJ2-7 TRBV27 ASSKAGGSYEQY
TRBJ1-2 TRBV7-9 ASSLAAGTGDYGYT
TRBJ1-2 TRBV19 ASRMDRTYGYT
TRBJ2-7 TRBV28 ASSFLRTYEQY
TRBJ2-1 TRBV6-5 ASRSGSRDNEQF
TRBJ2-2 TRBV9 ASSFRTSGSGELF
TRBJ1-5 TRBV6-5 ASSYRASQPQH
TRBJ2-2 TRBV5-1 ASSLDGGLANTGELF
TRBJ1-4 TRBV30 AWSVPQGWNEKLF
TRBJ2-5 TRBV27 ASRETGRQETQY
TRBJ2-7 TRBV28 ASSLISGEAYEQY